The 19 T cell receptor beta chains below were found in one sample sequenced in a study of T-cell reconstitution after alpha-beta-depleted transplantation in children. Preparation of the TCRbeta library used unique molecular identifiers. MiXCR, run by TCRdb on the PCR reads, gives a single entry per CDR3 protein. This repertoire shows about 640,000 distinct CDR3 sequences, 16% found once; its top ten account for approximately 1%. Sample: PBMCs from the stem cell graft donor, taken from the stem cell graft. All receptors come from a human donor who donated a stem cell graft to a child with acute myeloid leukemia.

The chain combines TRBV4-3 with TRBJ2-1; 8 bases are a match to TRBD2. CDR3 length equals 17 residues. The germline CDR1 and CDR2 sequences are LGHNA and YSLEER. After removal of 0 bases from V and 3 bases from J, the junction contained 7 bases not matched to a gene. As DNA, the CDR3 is TGCGCCAGCAGCCAAGATTCGGCTAGCGGGCTCTACAATGAGCAGTTCTTC. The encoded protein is CASSQDSASGLYNEQFF.

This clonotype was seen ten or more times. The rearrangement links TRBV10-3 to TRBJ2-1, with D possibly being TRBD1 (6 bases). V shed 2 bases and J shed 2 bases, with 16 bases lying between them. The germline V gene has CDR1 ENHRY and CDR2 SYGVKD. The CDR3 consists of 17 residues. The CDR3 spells CAISEKAGVGTYNEQFF. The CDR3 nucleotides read TGTGCCATCAGTGAGAAGGCAGGGGTTGGGACCTACAATGAGCAGTTCTTC.

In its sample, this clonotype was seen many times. CDR3: CASSTGQGNQPQHF. CDR3 coding DNA: TGCGCCAGCAGTACGGGACAGGGCAATCAGCCCCAGCATTTT. The chain joins TRBV5-1 to TRBJ1-5; 8 bases fit TRBD1. Trimming took 5 bases from V and 2 from J; bases not matched to a gene: 3. The CDR3 extends over 14 amino acids. Per the germline V gene, CDR1 is SGHRS and CDR2 is YFSETQ.

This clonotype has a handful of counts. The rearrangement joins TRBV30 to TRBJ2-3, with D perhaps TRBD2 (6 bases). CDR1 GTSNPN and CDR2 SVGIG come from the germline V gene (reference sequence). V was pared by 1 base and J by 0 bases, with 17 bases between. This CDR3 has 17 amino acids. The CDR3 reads CAWSGRAQDSSTDTQYF. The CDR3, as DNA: TGTGCCTGGAGTGGGAGGGCTCAAGATTCTAGCACAGATACGCAGTATTTT.

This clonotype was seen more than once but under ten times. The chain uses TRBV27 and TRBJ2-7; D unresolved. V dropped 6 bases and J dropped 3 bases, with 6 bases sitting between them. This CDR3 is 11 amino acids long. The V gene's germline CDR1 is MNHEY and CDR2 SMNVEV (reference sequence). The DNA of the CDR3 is TGTGCCAGCAGGGAGTTCTACGAGCAGTACGTC. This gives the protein CASREFYEQYV.

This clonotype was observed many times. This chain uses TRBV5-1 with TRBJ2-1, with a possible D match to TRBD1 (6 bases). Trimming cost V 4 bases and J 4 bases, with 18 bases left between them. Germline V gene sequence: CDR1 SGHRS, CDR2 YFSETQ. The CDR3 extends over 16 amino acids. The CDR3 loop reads CASSVAGDTTYNEQFF. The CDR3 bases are TGCGCCAGCAGCGTCGCCGGGGACACGACGTACAATGAGCAGTTCTTC.

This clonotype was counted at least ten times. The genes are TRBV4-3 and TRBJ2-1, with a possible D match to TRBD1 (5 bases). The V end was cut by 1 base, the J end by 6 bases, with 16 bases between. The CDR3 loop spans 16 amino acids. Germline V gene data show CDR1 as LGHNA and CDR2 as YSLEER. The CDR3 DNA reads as TGCGCCAGCAGCCAAGTTAGGGCCTTAGGGGTCAATGAGCAGTTCTTC. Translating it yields CASSQVRALGVNEQFF.

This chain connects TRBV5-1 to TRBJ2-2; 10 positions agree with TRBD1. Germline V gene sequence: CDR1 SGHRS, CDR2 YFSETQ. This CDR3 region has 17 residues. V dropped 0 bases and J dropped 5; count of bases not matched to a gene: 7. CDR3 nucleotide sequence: TGCGCCAGCAGCTTGGGGCACCGACAGGGGGCGACCGGGGAGCTGTTTTTT. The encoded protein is CASSLGHRQGATGELFF.

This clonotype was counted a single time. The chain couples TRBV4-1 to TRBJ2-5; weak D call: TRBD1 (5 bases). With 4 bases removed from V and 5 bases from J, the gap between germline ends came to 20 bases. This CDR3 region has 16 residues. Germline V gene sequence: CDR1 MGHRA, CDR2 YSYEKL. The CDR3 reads CASSPAGSPGRETQYF. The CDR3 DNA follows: TGCGCCAGCAGCCCCGCAGGGTCCCCAGGTCGGGAGACCCAGTACTTC.

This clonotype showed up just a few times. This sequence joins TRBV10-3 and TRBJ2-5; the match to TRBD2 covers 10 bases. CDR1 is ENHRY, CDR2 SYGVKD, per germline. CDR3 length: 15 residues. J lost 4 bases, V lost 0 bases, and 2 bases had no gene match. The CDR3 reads CAISESLAGVETQYF. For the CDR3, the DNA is TGTGCCATCAGTGAGTCGCTAGCGGGAGTAGAGACCCAGTACTTC.

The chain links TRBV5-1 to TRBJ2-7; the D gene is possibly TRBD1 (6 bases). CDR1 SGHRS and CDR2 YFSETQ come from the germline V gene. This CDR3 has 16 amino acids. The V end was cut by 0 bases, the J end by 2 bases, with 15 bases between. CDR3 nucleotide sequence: TGCGCCAGCAGCTTGGGCACAGGGCGGCTAACCTACGAGCAGTACTTC. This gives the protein CASSLGTGRLTYEQYF.

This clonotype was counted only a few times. Here the CDR3 DNA reads TGCGCCAGTATGTTGACAGGCGATGGAGATACGCAGTATTTT. It codes for CASMLTGDGDTQYF. The chain combines TRBV5-1 with TRBJ2-3, with D possibly TRBD1 on 6 matching bases. The V end was cut by 8 bases, the J end by 5 bases, with 18 bases between. Germline V CDR1 and CDR2: SGHRS, YFSETQ. There are 14 residues in the CDR3.

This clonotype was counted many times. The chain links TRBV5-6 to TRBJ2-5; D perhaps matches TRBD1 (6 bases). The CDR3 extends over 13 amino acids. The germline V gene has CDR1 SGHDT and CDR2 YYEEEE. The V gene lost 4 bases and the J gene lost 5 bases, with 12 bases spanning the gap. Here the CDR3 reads CASSPPGDETQYF. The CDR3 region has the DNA TGTGCCAGCAGCCCTCCAGGGGACGAGACCCAGTACTTC.

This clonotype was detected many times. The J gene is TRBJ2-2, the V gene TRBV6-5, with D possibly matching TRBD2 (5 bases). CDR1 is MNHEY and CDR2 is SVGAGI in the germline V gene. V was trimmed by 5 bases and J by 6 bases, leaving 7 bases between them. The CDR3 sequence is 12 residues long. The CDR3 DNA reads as TGTGCCAGCAGTGAGGGTTCCGGGGAGCTGTTTTTT. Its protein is CASSEGSGELFF.

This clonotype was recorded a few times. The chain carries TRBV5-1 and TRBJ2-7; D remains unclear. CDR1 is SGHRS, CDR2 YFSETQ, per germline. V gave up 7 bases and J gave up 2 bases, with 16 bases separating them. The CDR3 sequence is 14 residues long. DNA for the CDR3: TGCGCCAGCCGCTCCGGGCCGGAGACCTACGAGCAGTACTTC. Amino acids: CASRSGPETYEQYF. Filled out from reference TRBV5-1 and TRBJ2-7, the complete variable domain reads KAGVTQTPRYLIKTRGQQVTLSCSPISGHRSVSWYQQTPGQGLQFLFEYFSETQRNKGNFPGRFSGRQFSNSRSEMNVSTLELGDSALYLCASRSGPETYEQYFGPGTRLTVT.

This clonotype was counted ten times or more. This CDR3 is CSASALAGGPNEQFF. CDR3 bases: TGCAGTGCTAGCGCACTAGCGGGGGGGCCCAATGAGCAGTTCTTC. The chain uses TRBV20-1 and TRBJ2-1; 13 bases map to TRBD2. The V gene's germline CDR1 is DFQATT and CDR2 SNEGSKA (reference sequence). The CDR3 has 15 amino acids. V gave up 3 bases and J gave up 6 bases; unmatched junction bases: 5.

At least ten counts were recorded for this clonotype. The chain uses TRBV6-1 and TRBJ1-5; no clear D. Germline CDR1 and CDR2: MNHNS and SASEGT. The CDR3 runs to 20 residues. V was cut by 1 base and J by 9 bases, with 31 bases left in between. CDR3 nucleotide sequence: TGTGCCAGCAGTGAAGAACAGCCCGACAAACAGCTACCAGTAATCGTGCCCCAGCATTTT. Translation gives CASSEEQPDKQLPVIVPQHF.

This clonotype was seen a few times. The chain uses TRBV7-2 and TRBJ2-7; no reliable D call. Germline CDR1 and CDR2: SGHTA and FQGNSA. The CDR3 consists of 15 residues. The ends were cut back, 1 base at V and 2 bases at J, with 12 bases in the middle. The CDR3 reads CASSLDARPTYEQYF. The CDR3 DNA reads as TGTGCCAGCAGCTTAGATGCTCGGCCCACCTACGAGCAGTACTTC.

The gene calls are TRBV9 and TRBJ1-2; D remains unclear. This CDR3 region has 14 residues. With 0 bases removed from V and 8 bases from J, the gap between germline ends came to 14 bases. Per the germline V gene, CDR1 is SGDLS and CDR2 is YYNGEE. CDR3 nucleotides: TGTGCCAGCAGCGTAGGGCAGACCCCCCGCGGCTACACCTTC. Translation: CASSVGQTPRGYTF. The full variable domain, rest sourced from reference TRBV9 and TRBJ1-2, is DSGVTQTPKHLITATGQRVTLRCSPRSGDLSVYWYQQSLDQGLQFLIQYYNGEERAKGNILERFSAQQFPDLHSELNLSSLELGDSALYFCASSVGQTPRGYTFGSGTRLTVV.